A selection of T cell receptor beta chains follows, all from one sample in a study of blood T cell repertoires in COVID-19. The assay was immunoSEQ multiplex PCR, and TCRdb's table has in-frame clones only and misses some. The sample shows fewer than 500,000 clones, roughly 80% of them seen only once. The specimen sequenced was peripheral blood. These receptors came from a human donor with acute or convalescent COVID-19. The donor label of this sample is uncertain. CDR3s include the opening cysteine and the closing phenylalanine or tryptophan. A D gene is named only where the DNA matches it firmly. The size field is filled for only some rows; it gives once, few, many or a size class.

D,size,V,length,J,CDR3,DNA
TRBD1,NA,TRBV6-6,17,TRBJ1-1,CASSRWTGFRENTEAFF,TGTGCCAGCAGTCGATGGACAGGGTTCAGGGAGAACACTGAAGCTTTCTTT
NA,NA,TRBV18,15,TRBJ1-5,CASSVMRTDNQPQHF,TGTGCCAGCTCAGTAATGAGGACAGATAATCAGCCCCAGCATTTT
NA,NA,TRBV30,14,TRBJ2-7,CAWKVGGPTYEQYF,TGTGCCTGGAAAGTGGGGGGGCCCACCTACGAGCAGTACTTC
TRBD1,NA,TRBV19,15,TRBJ1-6,CASSDRVLRDSPLHF,TGTGCCAGTAGTGACAGGGTATTACGGGATTCACCCCTCCACTTT
NA,NA,TRBV14,12,TRBJ2-1,CASSPTHNEQFF,TGTGCCAGCAGCCCGACACACAATGAGCAGTTCTTC
NA,NA,TRBV5-4,15,TRBJ1-3,CASSFSGSSGNTIYF,TGTGCCAGCAGCTTCTCGGGAAGCTCTGGAAACACCATATATTTT
NA,once,TRBV6-4,14,TRBJ1-1,CASSDGDTNTEAFF,TGTGCCAGCAGTGACGGGGACACCAACACTGAAGCTTTCTTT
TRBD2,NA,TRBV7-8,17,TRBJ2-1,CASSSRLAGASGNEQFF,TGTGCCAGCAGCTCTAGACTAGCGGGAGCGTCGGGAAATGAGCAGTTCTTC
TRBD1,NA,TRBV24-1,15,TRBJ2-7,CATSESGTGQAEQYF,TGTGCCACCAGTGAATCCGGGACAGGACAAGCCGAGCAGTACTTC
NA,NA,TRBV4-1,14,TRBJ1-1,CASSLSRRDTEAFF,TGCGCCAGCAGCCTTTCGAGGAGGGACACTGAAGCTTTCTTT
TRBD1,few,TRBV5-4,15,TRBJ2-2,CASSAGTGLPGELFF,TGTGCCAGCAGCGCTGGGACAGGGCTACCCGGGGAGCTGTTTTTT
TRBD1,NA,TRBV11-2,16,TRBJ1-1,CASSLRDRGLYTEAFF,TGTGCCAGCAGCTTACGAGACAGGGGACTTTACACTGAAGCTTTCTTT
NA,NA,TRBV29-1,13,TRBJ1-1,CSVVGQGHTEAFF,TGCAGCGTTGTGGGCCAGGGGCACACTGAAGCTTTCTTT
TRBD1,NA,TRBV7-2,13,TRBJ2-1,CASSRTGDNEQFF,TGTGCCAGCAGCCGGACAGGGGACAATGAGCAGTTCTTC
NA,NA,TRBV12-3/TRBV12-4,13,TRBJ1-5,CASSSQGQRPQHF,TGTGCCAGCAGTTCCCAGGGCCAACGACCCCAGCATTTT
TRBD1,NA,TRBV7-6,15,TRBJ2-7,CASSFSGTGLYEQYF,TGTGCCAGCAGCTTCTCCGGGACAGGGCTCTACGAGCAGTACTTC
NA,NA,TRBV29-1,14,TRBJ1-1,CSVPRGGEVTEAFF,TGCAGCGTTCCCCGTGGTGGGGAGGTCACTGAAGCTTTCTTT
NA,NA,TRBV28,16,TRBJ1-1,CASRTGGAKVNTEAFF,TGTGCCAGCCGAACGGGGGGGGCTAAAGTAAACACTGAAGCTTTCTTT
NA,NA,TRBV18,14,TRBJ2-2,CASSVRGATGELFF,TGTGCCAGCTCAGTAAGGGGCGCCACCGGGGAGCTGTTTTTT
NA,NA,TRBV16,17,TRBJ1-5,CASSQSGGQYSNQPQHF,TGTGCCAGCAGCCAATCGGGGGGGCAGTATAGCAATCAGCCCCAGCATTTT
NA,NA,TRBV30,15,TRBJ1-5,CAWSVAQGGRQPQHF,TGTGCCTGGAGTGTAGCGCAGGGAGGGCGACAGCCCCAGCATTTT
TRBD2,NA,TRBV11-2,14,TRBJ2-1,CASSLDHGRFEQFF,TGTGCCAGCAGCTTAGATCACGGGAGGTTTGAGCAGTTCTTC
NA,NA,TRBV30,16,TRBJ2-3,CAWAVGDTMFTDTQYF,TGTGCCTGGGCTGTGGGGGACACCATGTTCACAGATACGCAGTATTTT
NA,NA,TRBV7-9,13,TRBJ1-5,CASSLNRVQPQHF,TGTGCCAGCAGCTTAAACAGGGTCCAGCCCCAGCATTTT
NA,many,TRBV19,16,TRBJ2-4,CATSVEPGKAKNIQYF,TGTGCCACCTCAGTAGAGCCGGGTAAAGCCAAAAACATTCAGTACTTC
NA,NA,TRBV20-1,11,TRBJ2-3,CSARGGDTQYF,TGCAGTGCTAGAGGAGGAGATACGCAGTATTTT
NA,few,TRBV19,16,TRBJ1-5,CASSINGQVSNQPQHF,TGTGCCAGTAGTATAAACGGTCAGGTGAGCAATCAGCCCCAGCATTTT
NA,NA,TRBV7-9,13,TRBJ2-4,CASSSRMRSIQYF,TGTGCCAGCAGCTCTAGGATGCGTAGCATTCAGTACTTC
NA,NA,TRBV28,16,TRBJ1-3,CASSLRDLYSGNTIYF,TGTGCCAGCAGTTTACGAGATCTTTACTCTGGAAACACCATATATTTT
NA,few,TRBV7-9,12,TRBJ1-4,CASSLEREKLFF,TGTGCCAGCAGCTTAGAGAGGGAAAAACTGTTTTTT
NA,once,TRBV19,13,TRBJ2-2,CASKAGLTGELFF,TGTGCCAGTAAAGCCGGGTTAACCGGGGAGCTGTTTTTT
NA,once,TRBV5-1,14,TRBJ2-5,CASSFGGPPETQYF,TGCGCCAGCAGCTTCGGGGGGCCGCCAGAGACCCAGTACTTC
NA,NA,TRBV6-6,12,TRBJ2-3,CASTYSTDTQYF,TGTGCCAGCACCTACAGCACAGATACGCAGTATTTT
NA,NA,TRBV5-5,12,TRBJ1-2,CASNLIDTGYTF,TGTGCCAGCAACCTAATCGACACGGGCTACACCTTC
NA,NA,TRBV30,15,TRBJ2-2,CAWSRDLGGTGELFF,TGTGCCTGGAGCCGGGACCTTGGGGGGACCGGGGAGCTGTTTTTT
NA,NA,TRBV27,13,TRBJ1-6,CASSSTGNSPLHF,TGTGCCAGCAGTTCCACAGGGAATTCACCCCTCCACTTT
NA,NA,TRBV6-2/TRBV6-3,14,TRBJ1-5,CASSHYSSNQPQHF,TGTGCCAGCAGTCACTATAGTAGCAATCAGCCCCAGCATTTT
TRBD1,NA,TRBV18,15,TRBJ1-1,CASSRTGQLNTEAFF,TGTGCCAGCTCACGAACGGGACAGCTGAACACTGAAGCTTTCTTT
TRBD1,few,TRBV28,13,TRBJ1-1,CASQGVVNTEAFF,TGTGCCAGCCAGGGGGTTGTGAACACTGAAGCTTTCTTT
NA,NA,TRBV24-1,16,TRBJ2-5,CATSDTGIGSGETQYF,TGTGCCACCAGTGATACGGGTATTGGCTCTGGGGAGACCCAGTACTTC
NA,NA,TRBV24-1,13,TRBJ2-5,CATSETNGETQYF,TGTGCCACCAGTGAGACGAACGGGGAGACCCAGTACTTC
NA,NA,TRBV5-1,13,TRBJ1-2,CASSFYTDYGYTF,TGCGCCAGCAGCTTTTACACAGACTATGGCTACACCTTC
NA,NA,TRBV18,14,TRBJ2-7,CASSPFTREAEQYF,TGTGCCAGCTCACCATTCACCAGGGAGGCCGAGCAGTACTTC
NA,few,TRBV28,12,TRBJ1-2,CATGGGNYGYTF,TGTGCCACCGGGGGGGGGAACTATGGCTACACCTTC
NA,NA,TRBV29-1,12,TRBJ1-2,CSVARGNYGYTF,TGCAGCGTTGCTCGGGGGAACTATGGCTACACCTTC
TRBD2,NA,TRBV6-6,16,TRBJ2-7,CASSSPGTISIYEQYF,TGTGCCAGCAGTTCACCGGGGACTATAAGTATTTACGAGCAGTACTTC
TRBD2,NA,TRBV11-3,16,TRBJ2-1,CASSHGLAGGRNEQFF,TGTGCCAGCAGCCACGGACTAGCGGGAGGGCGGAATGAGCAGTTCTTC
NA,NA,TRBV5-1,14,TRBJ1-6,CASSPMTGNSPLHF,TGCGCCAGCAGCCCAATGACGGGTAATTCACCCCTCCACTTT
NA,NA,TRBV28,14,TRBJ2-7,CASRITGGAAEQYF,TGTGCCAGCAGGATCACAGGGGGGGCCGCCGAGCAGTACTTC
TRBD1,NA,TRBV5-4,15,TRBJ2-1,CASSLAGTGYQRQFF,TGTGCCAGCAGCCTGGCAGGGACAGGCTATCAAAGGCAGTTCTTC
NA,NA,TRBV4-2,14,TRBJ1-4,CASSPAAREEKLFF,TGTGCCAGCAGCCCCGCCGCCCGGGAGGAAAAACTGTTTTTT
NA,NA,TRBV11-2,15,TRBJ2-7,CASSPLGAGAYEQYF,TGTGCCAGCAGCCCTTTGGGGGCAGGGGCCTACGAGCAGTACTTC
TRBD1,few,TRBV9,15,TRBJ1-1,CASSGTGGMNTEAFF,TGTGCCAGCAGCGGCACAGGGGGCATGAACACTGAAGCTTTCTTT